What follows is one TCR beta chain and its context. The data derive from a study of blood T cell repertoires in COVID-19. The wider study: Acute-phase and convalescent COVID-19 samples originated in the United States, Italy and Spain.

Using immunoSEQ multiplex PCR, the repertoire was profiled, and TCRdb retains in-frame clones only, with some absent. The data show 150,000 to 200,000 clones, about 82% seen once. Trimming cost V 2 bases and J 6 bases; bases outside gene matches: 7. The CDR3 has 15 residues. CDR1 SGHVS and CDR2 FQNEAQ come from the germline V gene. The TCR was taken from a man aged 45-60 years with active or convalescent COVID-19. Sequences were obtained from peripheral blood. The V gene is TRBV7-8, the J gene TRBJ2-7; the match to TRBD1 covers 10 bases. CDR3 nucleotide sequence: TGTGCCAGCAGCTTACGGACAGGGGGTTACGGCGAGCAGTACTTC. This translates into CASSLRTGGYGEQYF. Full variable domain (rest looked up from reference TRBV7-8 and TRBJ2-7): GAGVSQSPRYKVAKRGQDVALRCDPISGHVSLFWYQQALGQGPEFLTYFQNEAQLDKSGLPSDRFFAERPEGSVSTLKIQRTQQEDSAVYLCASSLRTGGYGEQYFGPGTRLTVT.